This TCR beta chain emerged from a study of blood T cell repertoires in COVID-19. This clone has only one observation. Only in-frame clones appear in the TCRdb table, and some are missing; sequencing was by immunoSEQ multiplex PCR. The data contain over 250,000 clones, more than 85% of them singletons. Unmatched junction bases numbered 12, after V lost 4 bases and J lost 12 bases. Germline V CDR1 and CDR2: SNHLY, FYNNEI. The CDR3 runs 13 residues. Sample: PBMCs or T cells enriched from blood (not recorded which). The source of this sequence is a man aged 40-50 years who had recovered from COVID-19. The chain joins TRBV2 to TRBJ2-7; TRBD2 matches 7 bases. The CDR3: CASSAREVHDSYF. As DNA, the CDR3 is TGTGCCAGCAGTGCACGGGAGGTTCACGATTCGTACTTC.